The entry below describes one TCR beta chain. The data are from a study of T-cell reconstitution after alpha-beta-depleted transplantation in children. TCRbeta library preparation incorporated unique molecular identifiers. TCRdb recomputed calls from the PCR reads with MiXCR, one row per CDR3 protein. The repertoire holds a few hundred thousand distinct CDR3 sequences, with roughly 14% as singletons. V was pared by 3 bases and J by 0 bases, with 18 bases between. The CDR3 totals 19 residues. Per germline, CDR1 SEHNR and CDR2 FQNEAQ (reference sequence). The source material was PBMCs, sampled from the stem cell graft. The sequence was collected from a human donor who donated a stem cell graft to a child with Fanconi anemia. The chain joins TRBV7-9 to TRBJ2-6, with a tentative D call TRBD2 (6 bases). CDR3 region: CASSFSPGRRNSGANVLTF. The CDR3 DNA is TGTGCCAGCAGCTTTAGTCCGGGGAGGAGAAACTCTGGGGCCAACGTCCTGACTTTC. Full variable domain (missing parts from reference TRBV7-9 and TRBJ2-6): DTGVSQNPRHKITKRGQNVTFRCDPISEHNRLYWYRQTLGQGPEFLTYFQNEAQLEKSRLLSDRFSAERPKGSFSTLEIQRTEQGDSAMYLCASSFSPGRRNSGANVLTFGAGSRLTVL.